This T cell receptor beta chain comes out of a study of blood T cell repertoires in COVID-19 (TCRdb year 2020). Background for the entire study: Collaborator samples came from the United States, Italy and Spain and covered acute and convalescent phases of COVID-19. The prospective study material was composed of cDNA or gDNA derived from T cells, B-cell-depleted T cells, or PBMCs. The dataset comprised deeply sampled blood TCRbeta repertoires from subjects exposed to, actively infected with, or recovered from COVID-19. The repertoires were released in a freely available public database intended as a resource for research on the immune response to SARS-CoV-2. Samples were obtained from the ongoing ImmuneRACE study (first 160 participants) and from some 1,200 subjects provided by 6 global collaborators. Nearly every sample came with metadata listing a de-identified subject ID, COVID-19 status, age in years and sex. HLA class I and class II types, where available, came from metadata supplied by the sample provider rather than from assay-based typing. Overall study results and their limits: The amount of clinical and demographic metadata varied by source and participant and was provided uncurated.

The collaborating institutions used their own protocols to collect whole blood in K2EDTA tubes. For TCRbeta analysis, collaborators shipped samples in one of three forms: frozen whole blood, isolated PBMCs, or DNA extracted from either of those sample types. At the junction V is shortened by 1 base and J by 4 bases, with 12 bases in between. Counted from cysteine to phenylalanine, this CDR3 has 15 amino acids. Just the 45-base CDR3 DNA is kept, in frame starting at base 1. CDR1 is given as MNHEY and CDR2 as SMNVEV, both from the germline V gene (reference sequence). A note on this clone: Its target antigen remains unknown. No much larger clonotype is one base removed from it; base qualities were not supplied.

TCRbeta CDR3 regions were amplified from genomic DNA by means of the immunoSEQ Assay, a bias-controlled multiplex PCR. As for how the authors treated the data: The number of nucleated cells in each sample was estimated by amplification of reference gene primers within the assay. Sequence reads were collapsed and filtered to measure the absolute abundance of every unique TCRbeta CDR3 rearrangement. For each sample, productive Simpson clonality was calculated by taking the square root of Simpson's diversity index across productive rearrangements. Here the immuneACCESS table is served through TCRdb, limited to in-frame sequences with V and J called. Missing clones are a known gap in these copies; in checked studies unresolved V genes cover under half, and the rest lacks a known reason. The V and J calls and the clone size are those of that table, but D and trimming were determined from the DNA. In all, the sample holds over 85,000 clones, and 82% of those were seen once. Of the sample, more than 15% is held by the ten largest clones.

The chain employs TRBV27 and TRBJ2-3; the D gene is perhaps TRBD1, from 5 matching bases. The material sequenced was peripheral blood. This sequence was found in a woman aged 55-69 years with acute or convalescent COVID-19. The DNA reads as follows: TGTGCCAGCAGTTTATTGTCAGGGTCGGCAGATACGCAGTATTTT. Translated, this is CASSLLSGSADTQYF.